The 32 T cell receptor beta chains below come from one sample, sequenced in a study of graft-versus-host responses after intestinal transplantation. Using immunoSEQ multiplex PCR, the repertoire was profiled, and TCRdb retains in-frame clones only, with some absent. This sample has some 45,000 clones, with about 95% found just once. This specimen was PBMCs, taken around 330 days after intestinal transplant. Every receptor here comes from a human patient who received an intestinal transplant, so some T cells may come from the graft donor.

The CDR3 spells CASRNFSGVYEQYF. The CDR3 region has the DNA TGTGCCAGCAGAAACTTCTCGGGGGTCTACGAGCAGTACTTC. The rearrangement links TRBV7-2 to TRBJ2-7; D perhaps matches TRBD2 (6 bases). This CDR3 is built from 14 residues. Trimming took off 6 bases at V and 3 bases at J, with 15 bases between the two ends. Germline V gives CDR1 SGHTA, CDR2 FQGNSA.

The chain employs TRBV5-1 and TRBJ2-2, with TRBD2 as a possible D gene (6 bases). Germline V gives CDR1 SGHRS, CDR2 YFSETQ. The CDR3 has 16 residues. The V gene lost 4 bases and the J gene lost 8 bases, with 21 bases spanning the gap. This CDR3 is CASSPTGLMSLGELFF. For the CDR3, the DNA is TGCGCCAGCAGCCCTACGGGACTGATGAGCCTAGGGGAGCTGTTTTTT.

The chain employs TRBV5-1 and TRBJ2-6; 8 nucleotides align to TRBD1. Germline V gives CDR1 SGHRS, CDR2 YFSETQ. J lost 1 base, V lost 10 bases, and 10 bases had no gene match. This CDR3 comprises 16 residues. CDR3 sequence: CASGGQGTSGANVLTF. CDR3 DNA: TGCGCCTCTGGAGGACAGGGTACTTCTGGGGCCAACGTCCTGACTTTC.

This sequence joins TRBV2 and TRBJ2-1; the D gene is possibly TRBD1 (5 bases). CDR3 length: 14 amino acids. The germline V gene has CDR1 SNHLY and CDR2 FYNNEI. The V and J ends lost 9 bases and 4 bases respectively, with 16 bases between them. The CDR3 nucleotides read TGTGCCAGTCGGACAACCTTCTGGTACAATGAGCAGTTCTTC. Translating it yields CASRTTFWYNEQFF.

The CDR3 here is CASKIQGDAEYEQYF. As DNA, the CDR3 is TGCGCCAGCAAGATACAGGGCGACGCGGAATACGAGCAGTACTTC. The genes are TRBV5-1 and TRBJ2-7; tentative D call: TRBD1 (6 bases). Germline V lookup: CDR1 SGHRS, CDR2 YFSETQ. The CDR3 runs to 15 residues. V gave up 6 bases and J gave up 4 bases, with 20 bases separating them.

V is TRBV6-5 and J is TRBJ2-7; 7 bases fit TRBD2. CDR3 length: 16 amino acids. With V trimmed by 0 bases and J by 3 bases, 8 bases remained unmatched. Germline assignment: CDR1 MNHEY and CDR2 SVGAGI. CDR3 sequence: CASSYSGSGIFYEQYF. CDR3 sequence (DNA): TGTGCCAGCAGTTACTCAGGCAGCGGGATCTTCTACGAGCAGTACTTC.

The rearrangement joins TRBV7-9 to TRBJ2-3; D unclear. V was trimmed by 1 base and J by 4 bases, leaving 6 bases between them. Per germline, CDR1 SEHNR and CDR2 FQNEAQ (reference sequence). The CDR3 runs to 13 residues. The chain's CDR3 is CASSLGSSDTQYF. DNA of the CDR3: TGTGCCAGCAGCTTAGGTAGTTCAGATACGCAGTATTTT.

V gene TRBV15 combines with J gene TRBJ2-1; D may be TRBD2 (6 bases). Trimming pared 0 bases from V and 4 bases from J, leaving 19 bases between. CDR3 length: 18 residues. Germline CDR1 and CDR2: LNHNV and YYDKDF (reference sequence). CDR3 sequence (DNA): TGTGCCACCAGCAGAGAACCCCCCGCGACGGCGGGGTACAATGAGCAGTTCTTC. Protein: CATSREPPATAGYNEQFF.

The chain is built from TRBV6-1 and TRBJ1-1, with a possible D match to TRBD1 (6 bases). V dropped 8 bases and J dropped 5 bases, with 21 bases sitting between them. CDR3 length: 15 residues. Germline CDR1 reads MNHNS; CDR2 reads SASEGT. The CDR3 coding sequence is TGTGCCAGCCTAGTAAATCAGGGGCGGGGGACTGAAGCTTTCTTT. Residues: CASLVNQGRGTEAFF.

The V and J genes are TRBV5-1 and TRBJ1-6; D is undetermined. The V and J ends lost 2 bases and 7 bases respectively, with 10 bases between them. The CDR3 extends over 14 amino acids. The germline V gene has CDR1 SGHRS and CDR2 YFSETQ. This chain's CDR3 is CASSFGTANSPLHF. CDR3 DNA: TGCGCCAGCAGCTTTGGCACAGCGAATTCACCCCTCCACTTT.

The chain combines TRBV5-1 with TRBJ2-7; TRBD1 matches at 7 bases. Trimming at V came to 0 bases and at J to 3 bases, leaving 3 bases not matched to a gene. Germline values: CDR1 SGHRS, CDR2 YFSETQ. The CDR3 is 14 residues long. The CDR3 sequence is CASSLEWDSYEQYF. DNA of the CDR3: TGCGCCAGCAGCTTGGAATGGGACAGCTACGAGCAGTACTTC.

This rearrangement joins TRBV5-1 to TRBJ1-2; unclear D gene. The ends were cut back, 0 bases at V and 1 base at J, with 4 bases in the middle. CDR3 length equals 13 residues. CDR1 is SGHRS and CDR2 is YFSETQ in the germline V gene. The CDR3 here is CASSLDVNYGYTF. The CDR3 DNA follows: TGCGCCAGCAGCTTGGACGTTAACTATGGCTACACCTTC.

V is TRBV7-3 and J is TRBJ2-2; no reliable D call. Trimming removed 3 bases at V and 1 base at J, with 9 bases between. The CDR3 has 15 amino acids. Germline V gives CDR1 SGHTA, CDR2 FQGTGA. CDR3 region: CASSFSHQNTGELFF. CDR3 in DNA: TGTGCCAGCAGCTTTTCACATCAGAACACCGGGGAGCTGTTTTTT.

The rearrangement links TRBV5-1 to TRBJ1-3; 8 bases are shared with TRBD1. Unmatched junction bases numbered 9, after V lost 6 bases and J lost 4 bases. The CDR3 is 15 amino acids. The germline V gene encodes CDR1 SGHRS and CDR2 YFSETQ. The CDR3 DNA follows: TGCGCCAGCAAGGGGACAGGTTCATTGGGAAACACCATATATTTT. Translation gives CASKGTGSLGNTIYF.

This chain joins TRBV18 and TRBJ2-7, with D perhaps TRBD1 or TRBD2 (5 bases each). The V gene lost 3 bases and the J gene lost 4 bases, with 22 bases spanning the gap. The CDR3 totals 17 residues. Germline V lookup: CDR1 KGHSH, CDR2 LQKENI. In nucleotides, the CDR3 is TGTGCCAGCTCACCCCCCGGGGCAGGGCCTTATTTATACGAGCAGTACTTC. Translated: CASSPPGAGPYLYEQYF.

This sequence joins TRBV19 and TRBJ1-1; TRBD1 is a possible D gene (6 bases). This CDR3 contains 15 residues. Germline V CDR1 and CDR2: LNHDA, SQIVND (reference sequence). The V gene lost 2 bases and the J gene lost 6 bases, with 16 bases spanning the gap. The CDR3 loop is CASSITPGAIAEAFF. CDR3 DNA sequence: TGTGCCAGTAGTATAACTCCGGGGGCTATCGCTGAAGCTTTCTTT.

V gene TRBV11-2 combines with J gene TRBJ2-6; no firm D call. This CDR3 region has 15 residues. In germline, CDR1 is SGHAT, CDR2 FQNNGV. Trimming took 8 bases from V and 3 from J, leaving 14 bases between them. CDR3 region: CASSGPQDGANVLTF. In nucleotides, the CDR3 is TGTGCCAGCTCCGGTCCTCAAGATGGGGCCAACGTCCTGACTTTC.

The chain uses TRBV11-2 and TRBJ1-1; D is unclear. The CDR3 contains 15 residues. Looked up from germline, CDR1 is SGHAT and CDR2 is FQNNGV. V lost 5 bases and J lost 1, with 14 bases in between. CDR3 sequence reads: CASSPGGSSNTEAFF. CDR3 bases: TGTGCCAGCAGCCCGGGTGGATCTTCGAACACTGAAGCTTTCTTT.

This sequence joins TRBV5-1 and TRBJ2-1; the match to TRBD2 covers 8 bases. CDR1 and CDR2 from the germline V gene are SGHRS and YFSETQ. Germline trimming cut 4 bases from V and 6 bases from J; bases unmatched to any gene: 12. The CDR3 is 16 amino acids. Here the CDR3 reads CASSPHSGTRVNEQFF. In nucleotides, the CDR3 is TGCGCCAGCAGCCCCCACTCCGGGACTAGGGTCAATGAGCAGTTCTTC.

The gene calls are TRBV30 and TRBJ2-7; 8 positions match TRBD1. CDR3 length: 16 amino acids. In germline, CDR1 is GTSNPN, CDR2 SVGIG (reference sequence). The trim removed 1 base at V and 1 base at J, leaving 9 bases unmatched. The CDR3 spells CAWSAYGTGPSYEQYF. The CDR3 coding sequence is TGTGCCTGGAGTGCGTACGGGACAGGTCCTTCCTACGAGCAGTACTTC.

The sample holds one count of this clone. This chain joins TRBV10-2 and TRBJ2-5, with D maybe TRBD1 (6 bases). CDR3 size: 14 residues. CDR1 is WSHSY, CDR2 SAAADI, per germline. Trimming pared 2 bases from V and 1 base from J, leaving 8 bases between. Here the CDR3 reads CASSETGPQETQYF. DNA for the CDR3: TGCGCCAGCAGTGAGACAGGGCCCCAAGAGACCCAGTACTTC.

The V call is TRBV28, the J call TRBJ2-7, with 8 bases aligning to TRBD1. Germline CDR1 reads MDHEN; CDR2 reads SYDVKM. Trimming removed 6 bases from V and 4 bases from J; junction bases left unmatched: 8. The CDR3 runs to 14 residues. The CDR3 spells CASRYRGLRYEQYF. DNA for the CDR3: TGTGCCAGCAGGTACAGGGGGTTAAGGTACGAGCAGTACTTC. Supplemented by reference TRBV28 and TRBJ2-7, the full variable domain reads DVKVTQSSRYLVKRTGEKVFLECVQDMDHENMFWYRQDPGLGLRLIYFSYDVKMKEKGDIPEGYSVSREKKERFSLILESASTNQTSMYLCASRYRGLRYEQYFGPGTRLTVT.

The gene calls are TRBV5-5 and TRBJ1-1; unclear D gene. Trimming pared 4 bases from V and 4 bases from J, leaving 23 bases between. CDR3 length equals 17 residues. Looked up from germline, CDR1 is SGHKS and CDR2 is YYEKEE (reference sequence). The chain's CDR3 is CASSQEGRESEITEAFF. As DNA, the CDR3 is TGTGCCAGCAGCCAGGAGGGTCGTGAGTCGGAGATCACTGAAGCTTTCTTT.

This clone came up once. The chain combines TRBV5-1 with TRBJ2-3; unclear D gene. Germline assignment: CDR1 SGHRS and CDR2 YFSETQ. V lost 0 bases and J 2 bases, leaving 10 bases between the germline ends. The CDR3 runs 15 residues. CDR3 in amino acids: CASSLEGRATDTQYF. In DNA, the CDR3 is TGCGCCAGCAGCTTGGAAGGCAGAGCCACAGATACGCAGTATTTT.

This rearrangement joins TRBV5-5 to TRBJ1-4; 7 bases fit TRBD1. V was clipped by 2 bases and J by 3 bases; unmatched bases: 7. Germline CDR1 and CDR2: SGHKS and YYEKEE (reference sequence). CDR3 length equals 16 residues. CDR3 DNA: TGTGCCAGCAGCTTAAACAGGGGATTTGCTAATGAAAAACTGTTTTTT. Translation: CASSLNRGFANEKLFF. Variable domain in full (rest from reference TRBV5-5 and TRBJ1-4): DAGVTQSPTHLIKTRGQQVTLRCSPISGHKSVSWYQQVLGQGPQFIFQYYEKEERGRGNFPDRFSARQFPNYSSELNVNALLLGDSALYLCASSLNRGFANEKLFFGSGTQLSVL.

The rearrangement joins TRBV6-6 to TRBJ1-4; 10 bases align to TRBD1. CDR1 MNHNY and CDR2 SVGAGI come from the germline V gene (reference sequence). Trimming took 7 bases from V and 8 from J; bases not matched to a gene: 7. This CDR3 comprises 14 residues. Here the CDR3 reads CASTLGQGNEKLFF. CDR3 coding DNA: TGTGCCAGCACTTTGGGACAGGGGAACGAAAAACTGTTTTTT.

The chain joins TRBV5-1 to TRBJ2-1; TRBD1 aligns across 7 bases. CDR3 length equals 15 residues. Germline V lookup: CDR1 SGHRS, CDR2 YFSETQ. The trim removed 5 bases at V and 2 bases at J, leaving 7 bases unmatched. Here the CDR3 DNA reads TGCGCCAGCAGGGCCGGGACAGAGACCTACAATGAGCAGTTCTTC. It encodes CASRAGTETYNEQFF.

V and J are TRBV4-1 and TRBJ2-1; 12 nucleotides line up with TRBD2. Germline trimming cut 0 bases from V and 2 bases from J; bases unmatched to any gene: 8. Germline-derived CDR1 and CDR2 are MGHRA and YSYEKL. The CDR3 has 19 residues. The CDR3 region has the DNA TGCGCCAGCAGCCAAGAAGGAGTCAGGACTAGCGGGACCTACAATGAGCAGTTCTTC. It codes for CASSQEGVRTSGTYNEQFF.

This rearrangement joins TRBV11-3 to TRBJ2-1, with 8 bases lining up with TRBD2. The CDR3 is made up of 14 amino acids. V dropped 5 bases and J dropped 6; count of bases not matched to a gene: 6. Germline CDR1 is SGHNT and CDR2 is YENEEA. The CDR3: CASSTGLVSNEQFF. The CDR3 DNA reads as TGTGCCAGCAGCACGGGACTAGTTTCCAATGAGCAGTTCTTC. Drawing the rest from reference TRBV11-3 and TRBJ2-1, the complete variable domain is EAGVVQSPRYKIIEKKQPVAFWCNPISGHNTLYWYLQNLGQGPELLIRYENEEAVDDSQLPKDRFSAERLKGVDSTLKIQPAELGDSAVYLCASSTGLVSNEQFFGPGTRLTVL.

V and J are TRBV5-1 and TRBJ2-7; TRBD2 aligns across 7 bases. The CDR3 length is 14 residues. CDR1 and CDR2 (germline): SGHRS, YFSETQ. V gave up 3 bases and J gave up 3 bases; unmatched junction bases: 6. The CDR3 sequence: CASSSGERGYEQYF. DNA for the CDR3: TGCGCCAGCAGCTCGGGAGAGCGGGGCTACGAGCAGTACTTC.

V and J are TRBV7-2 and TRBJ2-7; 7 bases line up with TRBD1. The V segment lost 5 bases and the J segment 4 bases; nucleotides outside the gene matches: 8. The V gene's germline CDR1 is SGHTA and CDR2 FQGNSA. The CDR3 is 14 residues long. As DNA, the CDR3 is TGTGCCAGCAGCCCTGACAGGGAACCATACGAGCAGTACTTC. Translating gives CASSPDREPYEQYF.

This chain uses TRBV5-4 with TRBJ1-1; 8 bases align to TRBD1. The CDR3 is 16 residues long. Germline V gene sequence: CDR1 SGHNT, CDR2 YYREEE (reference sequence). The junction had 7 bases not matched to a gene; V was cut back by 0 bases and J by 3 bases. This chain's CDR3 is CASSLEYYRGDTEAFF. The CDR3, as DNA: TGTGCCAGCAGCTTGGAATATTACAGGGGGGACACTGAAGCTTTCTTT.